This TCR beta chain is from a study of blood T cells in healthy people across ages. The V and J ends lost 3 bases and 9 bases respectively, with 9 bases between them. The CDR3 has 12 residues. From germline, CDR1 is SEHNR and CDR2 FQNEAQ (reference sequence). A J-beta primer mix and a sample-barcoded 5' primer were used in a second PCR of about 7 to 11 cycles. Every cDNA was tagged by a template-switch adaptor with 12 random nucleotides. TCRdb re-called the 5' RACE reads through MiXCR, storing one row per CDR3 protein. The sample yields over a million distinct CDR3 sequences, about 25% seen once. Separately, the same data were catalogued under a study of T cells of mothers and their children.

The clonotype comes from a girl between 2 and 10 years old in good health. This chain links TRBV7-9 with TRBJ2-1; the D gene is possibly TRBD2 (6 bases). Sequenced: blood. CDR3 region: CASSFGGAEQFF. The DNA of the CDR3 is TGTGCCAGCAGCTTTGGCGGGGCTGAGCAGTTCTTC.